The clone carrying this TCR beta chain was counted ten times or more. The antigen remains undetermined. This specimen comes from a study of T cells after yellow fever vaccination. Study observations and caveats: Peaking on day 5 versus 15, the secondary response was faster but weaker.

V was pared by 2 bases and J by 8 bases, with 10 bases between. The CDR3 extends over 13 amino acids. TCRdb reprocessed the 5' RACE reads via MiXCR and lists one record per CDR3 protein. Of around 350,000 distinct CDR3 sequences listed, 9.5% to 13% were seen once; the top ten hold less than 20%. The sequencing used PBMCs, collected on the day of the first yellow fever vaccination. The J gene is TRBJ1-5, the V gene TRBV12-3 or TRBV12-4; D unresolved. The sequence came from a man between 18 and 35 years old who received the YFV17D yellow fever vaccine. CDR3 bases: TGTGCCAGCAGTTTAACCCCCGTTGAGCCCCAGCATTTT. Protein sequence: CASSLTPVEPQHF.